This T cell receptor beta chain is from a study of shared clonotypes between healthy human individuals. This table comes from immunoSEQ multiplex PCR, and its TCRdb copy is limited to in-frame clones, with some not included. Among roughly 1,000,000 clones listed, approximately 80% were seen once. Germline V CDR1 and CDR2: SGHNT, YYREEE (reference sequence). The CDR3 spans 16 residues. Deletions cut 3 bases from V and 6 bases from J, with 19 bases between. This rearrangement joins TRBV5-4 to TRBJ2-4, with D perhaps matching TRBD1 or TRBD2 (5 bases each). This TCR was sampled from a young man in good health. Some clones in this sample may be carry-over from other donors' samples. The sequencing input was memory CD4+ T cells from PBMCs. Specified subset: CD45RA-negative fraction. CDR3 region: CASSWSTGTTGNIQYF. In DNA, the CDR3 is TGTGCCAGCAGCTGGAGCACCGGGACCACCGGAAACATTCAGTACTTC.